This T cell receptor beta chain is from a study of blood T cell repertoires in COVID-19. Study at large: Samples taken during acute and convalescent COVID-19 were collected in the United States, Italy and Spain. The cDNA or gDNA used as material had been derived from T cells, B-cell-depleted T cells, or PBMCs.

Deletions cut 0 bases from V and 7 bases from J, with 11 bases between. Germline V gene data show CDR1 as SGDLS and CDR2 as YYNGEE. The CDR3 length is 14 residues. This table comes from immunoSEQ multiplex PCR, and its TCRdb copy is limited to in-frame clones, with some not included. The repertoire holds around 160,000 clones, 87% seen once, with 4% in the top ten. The V gene is TRBV9, the J gene TRBJ1-5; no reliable D call. The source material was PBMCs or T cells enriched from blood (not recorded which). This TCR derives from a woman in her thirties or forties who had been exposed to COVID-19. In nucleotides, the CDR3 is TGTGCCAGCAGCGTAGGGGTAGACTTGCAGCCCCAGCATTTT. Translation gives CASSVGVDLQPQHF.